These 29 T cell receptor beta chains originate from one sample sequenced in a study of cytomegalovirus exposure and HLA in healthy donors. Primers for the PCR totalled 60 Vbeta and 13 Jbeta. Sequencing used immunoSEQ multiplex PCR; TCRdb keeps in-frame clones, though not all of them. Of 75,000 to 95,000 clones listed, more than 55% were seen once; the top ten hold roughly 21%. Sequencing used PBMCs. Receptors were obtained from a woman aged 50 to 65 in good health and CMV-seropositive.

The chain has TRBV6-1 and TRBJ2-1; D is possibly TRBD2 (7 bases). V was trimmed by 6 bases and J by 8 bases, leaving 17 bases between them. Germline V gene data show CDR1 as MNHNS and CDR2 as SASEGT. The CDR3 is 14 amino acids. CDR3 loop: CASSLGGAWDEQFF. In DNA, the CDR3 is TGTGCCAGCAGCCTGGGGGGGGCGTGGGATGAGCAGTTCTTC.

This rearrangement joins TRBV2 to TRBJ1-2; TRBD1 aligns across 12 bases. Germline CDR1 SNHLY, CDR2 FYNNEI. With V trimmed by 6 bases and J by 8 bases, 10 bases remained unmatched. This CDR3 comprises 15 residues. This CDR3 is CASSWDRGRSGGYTF. The CDR3 nucleotides are TGTGCCAGCAGCTGGGACAGGGGGCGATCGGGCGGCTACACCTTC.

This sequence joins TRBV7-2 and TRBJ2-3; TRBD2 matches 9 bases. The CDR3 spans 13 residues. V gave up 8 bases and J gave up 7 bases; unmatched junction bases: 7. Per the germline V gene, CDR1 is SGHTA and CDR2 is FQGNSA. DNA for the CDR3: TGTGCCAGCGCGGGGGGGGGCTTGAATACGCAGTATTTT. Its protein product is CASAGGGLNTQYF.

This clone has a handful of counts. The rearrangement uses TRBV19 and TRBJ1-2; a weak D match, TRBD1 (6 bases). The germline CDR1 and CDR2 sequences are LNHDA and SQIVND (reference sequence). The CDR3 is made up of 13 amino acids. The V and J ends lost 9 bases and 5 bases respectively, with 16 bases between them. The CDR3 spells CASRSGARYGYTF. The CDR3 nucleotides read TGTGCCAGCCGGTCAGGGGCGAGGTATGGCTACACCTTC.

The chain uses TRBV10-3 and TRBJ1-2; 9 positions match TRBD1. Per the germline V gene, CDR1 is ENHRY and CDR2 is SYGVKD. With V trimmed by 4 bases and J by 5 bases, 11 bases remained unmatched. The CDR3 length is 16 residues. DNA for the CDR3: TGTGCCATCAGTGCTCCTCCGGGACAGGGAAGTTATGGCTACACCTTC. It specifies CAISAPPGQGSYGYTF.

The CDR3 coding sequence is TGTGCCAGCAGCCCCGGACAGTATTATGGCTACACCTTC. Translated: CASSPGQYYGYTF. This chain uses TRBV7-2 with TRBJ1-2, with a tentative D call TRBD1 (6 bases). The V end was cut by 5 bases, the J end by 5 bases, with 12 bases between. Germline-derived CDR1 and CDR2 are SGHTA and FQGNSA. This CDR3 spans 13 amino acids. The full variable domain, completed using reference TRBV7-2 and TRBJ1-2, is GAGVSQSPSNKVTEKGKDVELRCDPISGHTALYWYRQSLGQGLEFLIYFQGNSAPDKSGLPSDRFSAERTGGSVSTLTIQRTQQEDSAVYLCASSPGQYYGYTFGSGTRLTVV.

The rearrangement links TRBV9 to TRBJ1-4; possible D gene TRBD1, 6 bases. This CDR3 contains 16 residues. Trimming pared 0 bases from V and 8 bases from J, leaving 17 bases between. Germline V gives CDR1 SGDLS, CDR2 YYNGEE. The CDR3 here is CASSVDQGTFGEKLFF. DNA for the CDR3: TGTGCCAGCAGCGTAGATCAGGGGACGTTTGGGGAAAAACTGTTTTTT.

J is TRBJ2-7 and V is TRBV28; 7 nucleotides agree with TRBD1. The V and J ends lost 6 bases and 1 base, in that order; junction bases with no gene match: 21. Per the germline V gene, CDR1 is MDHEN and CDR2 is SYDVKM. The CDR3 spans 19 residues. CDR3: CASSSPYSHYRGTSYEQYF. DNA of the CDR3: TGTGCCAGCAGCTCCCCGTATTCCCACTACAGGGGTACTTCCTACGAGCAGTACTTC.

The V gene is TRBV7-9, the J gene TRBJ2-2; TRBD1 is a possible D gene (6 bases). Germline V lookup: CDR1 SEHNR, CDR2 FQNEAQ (reference sequence). The CDR3 length is 15 residues. V shed 4 bases and J shed 4 bases, with 13 bases lying between them. This chain's CDR3 is CASSSTGQVTGELFF. DNA of the CDR3: TGTGCCAGCAGCTCGACAGGTCAGGTCACCGGGGAGCTGTTTTTT.

The DNA for the CDR3 is TGTGCCAGCAGCCCGACAGGGTCTAGCTCCTATAATTCACCCCTCCACTTT. This encodes CASSPTGSSSYNSPLHF. This rearrangement joins TRBV7-9 to TRBJ1-6, with TRBD1 matching over 7 bases. Trimming cost V 5 bases and J 0 bases; bases outside gene matches: 7. The CDR3 has 17 residues. Germline V gives CDR1 SEHNR, CDR2 FQNEAQ (reference sequence).

The chain recombines TRBV29-1 with TRBJ2-5, with 9 bases lining up with TRBD1. The CDR3 has 14 amino acids. V was pared by 4 bases and J by 4 bases, with 7 bases of the junction left unmatched. The V gene's germline CDR1 is SQVTM and CDR2 ANQGSEA. The CDR3 is CSVAQGQGAETQYF. CDR3 DNA sequence: TGCAGCGTTGCACAGGGACAGGGCGCAGAGACCCAGTACTTC. The whole variable domain, remainder taken from reference TRBV29-1 and TRBJ2-5, is SAVISQKPSRDICQRGTSLTIQCQVDSQVTMMFWYRQQPGQSLTLIATANQGSEATYESGFVIDKFPISRPNLTFSTLTVSNMSPEDSSIYLCSVAQGQGAETQYFGPGTRLLVL.

V is TRBV15 and J is TRBJ2-5, with 8 bases aligning to TRBD2. The CDR3 spans 17 residues. The junction had 9 bases not matched to a gene; V was cut back by 0 bases and J by 3 bases. Germline CDR1 LNHNV, CDR2 YYDKDF (reference sequence). CDR3 sequence reads: CATSRDGGGGGKETQYF. The DNA of the CDR3 is TGTGCCACCAGCAGAGATGGGGGAGGCGGGGGGAAAGAGACCCAGTACTTC.

This clone was observed a handful of times. This likely reflects a read error, since a far larger clone is one base away. The sample contains more than one DNA sequence encoding this CDR3. The rearrangement joins TRBV30 to TRBJ1-1; D is unclear. The CDR3 has 14 residues. Germline CDR1 GTSNPN, CDR2 SVGIG (reference sequence). This CDR3 reads CAWTREQLNTEAFF. In DNA, the CDR3 is TGTGCCTGGACCCGGGAACAATTGAACACTGAAGCTTTTTTT. The full variable domain, with the rest looked up from reference TRBV30 and TRBJ1-1, is SQTIHQWPATLVQPVGSPLSLECTVEGTSNPNLYWYRQAAGRGLQLLFYSVGIGQISSEVPQNLSASRPQDRQFILSSKKLLLSDSGFYLCAWTREQLNTEAFFGQGTRLTVV.

The rearrangement links TRBV5-1 to TRBJ2-5, with D possibly matching TRBD1 (6 bases). Germline V gene lookup returns CDR1 SGHRS and CDR2 YFSETQ. The V end lost 5 bases, the J end lost 1 base, and 15 bases lay between the germline ends. The CDR3 has 15 residues. The CDR3 protein is CASSSSQGFQETQYF. Written as DNA, the CDR3 is TGCGCCAGCAGTTCCTCACAGGGCTTCCAAGAGACCCAGTACTTC.

This chain links TRBV30 with TRBJ2-7; D is possibly TRBD2 (6 bases). Germline CDR1 GTSNPN, CDR2 SVGIG (reference sequence). V was shortened by 3 bases and J by 0 bases, with 15 bases between the two germline ends. The CDR3 has 15 amino acids. The DNA of the CDR3 is TGTGCCTGGAGGGGGGGTCAGAGACGCTCCTACGAGCAGTACTTC. Translated, it gives CAWRGGQRRSYEQYF.

J is TRBJ1-2 and V is TRBV5-6; 7 bases are shared with TRBD1. Germline V gene data show CDR1 as SGHDT and CDR2 as YYEEEE. Trimming cost V 4 bases and J 4 bases; bases outside gene matches: 10. The CDR3 runs 15 residues. The CDR3 region is CASSTPRQGAYGYTF. The CDR3 nucleotides read TGTGCCAGCAGCACTCCTCGACAGGGCGCCTATGGCTACACCTTC.

The CDR3 DNA sequence: TGTGCCAGCAGTTTAATACTAGCGGGGGGCACAGATACGCAGTATTTT. As protein: CASSLILAGGTDTQYF. V usage is TRBV27 and J usage is TRBJ2-3; 11 bases match TRBD2. CDR1 and CDR2 from the germline V gene are MNHEY and SMNVEV (reference sequence). The CDR3 is made up of 16 amino acids. Unmatched junction bases numbered 2, after V lost 2 bases and J lost 1 base.

This chain connects TRBV5-1 to TRBJ2-3, with no clear D. Trimming cost V 1 base and J 3 bases, with 3 bases left between them. The germline CDR1 and CDR2 sequences are SGHRS and YFSETQ. CDR3 length equals 12 residues. The CDR3 here is CASSLLTDTQYF. The CDR3 coding sequence is TGCGCCAGCAGCTTGTTAACAGATACGCAGTATTTT.

The gene calls are TRBV7-7 and TRBJ2-1, with 9 nucleotides matching TRBD2. V was pared by 1 base and J by 3 bases, with 4 bases of the junction left unmatched. The germline V gene encodes CDR1 SSHAT and CDR2 FNYEAQ (reference sequence). CDR3 length: 16 residues. The CDR3 spells CASSLGKRGDYNEQFF. As DNA, the CDR3 is TGTGCCAGCAGCTTAGGCAAGCGGGGGGACTACAATGAGCAGTTCTTC.

This clone was observed a single time. The V and J genes are TRBV5-1 and TRBJ2-1, with TRBD1 identical over 8 bases. Trimming cost V 4 bases and J 2 bases; bases outside gene matches: 14. The CDR3 is made up of 18 amino acids. Germline CDR1 SGHRS, CDR2 YFSETQ. This CDR3 is CASSHTTPDRGTYNEQFF. The CDR3 nucleotides are TGCGCCAGCAGCCACACAACGCCCGACAGGGGTACCTACAATGAGCAGTTCTTC. The full variable domain, with the rest looked up from reference TRBV5-1 and TRBJ2-1, is KAGVTQTPRYLIKTRGQQVTLSCSPISGHRSVSWYQQTPGQGLQFLFEYFSETQRNKGNFPGRFSGRQFSNSRSEMNVSTLELGDSALYLCASSHTTPDRGTYNEQFFGPGTRLTVL.

This chain connects TRBV6-5 to TRBJ2-7; 8 bases match TRBD1. After removal of 10 bases from V and 7 bases from J, the junction contained 18 bases not matched to a gene. The CDR3 is 15 residues long. Germline CDR1 is MNHEY and CDR2 is SVGAGI. CDR3 nucleotides: TGTGCCACCCGATCTACAGGGGGGTCCCTTAGGGAGCAGTACTTC. This encodes CATRSTGGSLREQYF.

J is TRBJ1-6 and V is TRBV7-8; TRBD1 matches 7 bases. The CDR3 is 15 amino acids. V trimming: 5 bases; J trimming: 6 bases; junction bases outside the gene matches: 7. Germline V gene data show CDR1 as SGHVS and CDR2 as FQNEAQ. The CDR3 region is CASSLQGIGNSPLHF. DNA of the CDR3: TGTGCCAGCAGCCTACAGGGGATAGGTAATTCACCCCTCCACTTT.

This clone was detected only a few times. The chain employs TRBV28 and TRBJ1-2; 10 positions agree with TRBD1. Unmatched junction bases numbered 10, after V lost 5 bases and J lost 4 bases. The V gene's germline CDR1 is MDHEN and CDR2 SYDVKM. This CDR3 has 16 residues. This CDR3 is CASSPSGQGGIYGYTF. Written as DNA, the CDR3 is TGTGCCAGCAGTCCCTCCGGACAGGGGGGGATCTATGGCTACACCTTC.

This clone showed up just a few times. The genes are TRBV4-2 and TRBJ1-1, with D unclear. This CDR3 spans 14 amino acids. The V and J ends lost 1 base and 6 bases respectively, with 12 bases between them. Germline CDR1 LGHNA, CDR2 YNFKEQ. CDR3 DNA sequence: TGTGCCAGCAGCCAAGTTTCCAGGATCTCTGAAGCTTTCTTT. It specifies CASSQVSRISEAFF.

This clone was recorded a few times. V gene TRBV19 combines with J gene TRBJ1-6, with D unclear. The CDR3 is made up of 12 amino acids. The ends were cut back, 6 bases at V and 4 bases at J, with 4 bases in the middle. The V gene's germline CDR1 is LNHDA and CDR2 SQIVND (reference sequence). CDR3 DNA sequence: TGTGCCAGTAGCACTTATAATTCACCCCTCCACTTT. Translation: CASSTYNSPLHF.

The CDR3 is CASSLSGWDTQYF. The CDR3 nucleotides are TGTGCCAGCAGCCTCAGCGGGTGGGATACGCAGTATTTT. The V and J genes are TRBV7-3 and TRBJ2-3; tentatively, D is TRBD2 (6 bases). This CDR3 spans 13 amino acids. V was trimmed by 5 bases and J by 6 bases, leaving 12 bases between them. CDR1 and CDR2 (germline): SGHTA, FQGTGA.

The chain employs TRBV19 and TRBJ2-7, with 9 bases fitting TRBD1. Unmatched junction bases numbered 8, after V lost 6 bases and J lost 2 bases. The length of the CDR3 is 15 residues. Germline V CDR1 and CDR2: LNHDA, SQIVND (reference sequence). The DNA of the CDR3 is TGTGCCAGTAGCAGCTTCCGGGACAGGGCCTACGAGCAGTACTTC. As protein: CASSSFRDRAYEQYF.

This clone was observed once. V gene TRBV30 combines with J gene TRBJ1-5; 7 bases are shared with TRBD1. The J segment lost 7 bases and the V segment lost 2 bases, leaving 8 bases of the junction unmatched. The CDR3 is 14 residues long. CDR1 and CDR2 (germline): GTSNPN, SVGIG (reference sequence). CDR3 residues: CAWSRGGQEQPQHF. In DNA form, the CDR3 reads TGTGCCTGGAGTAGAGGGGGCCAGGAACAGCCCCAGCATTTT.

V and J are TRBV28 and TRBJ1-3; 8 bases are a match to TRBD1. Trimming cost V 5 bases and J 2 bases; bases outside gene matches: 8. Per the germline V gene, CDR1 is MDHEN and CDR2 is SYDVKM. The CDR3 loop spans 16 amino acids. The DNA of the CDR3 is TGTGCCAGCAGTCCCCTCGACAGGGGTGCTGGAAACACCATATATTTT. It is translated as CASSPLDRGAGNTIYF.